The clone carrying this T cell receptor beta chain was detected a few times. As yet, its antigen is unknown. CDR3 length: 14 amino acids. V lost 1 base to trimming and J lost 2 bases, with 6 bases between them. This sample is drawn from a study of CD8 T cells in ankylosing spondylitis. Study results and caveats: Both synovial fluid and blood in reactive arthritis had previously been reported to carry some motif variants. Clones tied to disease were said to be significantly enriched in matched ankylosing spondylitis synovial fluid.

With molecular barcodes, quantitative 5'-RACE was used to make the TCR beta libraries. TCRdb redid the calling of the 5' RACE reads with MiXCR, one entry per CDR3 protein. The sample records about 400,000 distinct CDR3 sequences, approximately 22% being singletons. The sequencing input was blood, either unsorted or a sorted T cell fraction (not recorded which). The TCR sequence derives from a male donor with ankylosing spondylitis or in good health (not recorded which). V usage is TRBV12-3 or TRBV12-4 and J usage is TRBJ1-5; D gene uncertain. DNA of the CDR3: TGTGCCAGCAGTTTAGATCCTGGCAATCAGCCCCAGCATTTT. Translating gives CASSLDPGNQPQHF.